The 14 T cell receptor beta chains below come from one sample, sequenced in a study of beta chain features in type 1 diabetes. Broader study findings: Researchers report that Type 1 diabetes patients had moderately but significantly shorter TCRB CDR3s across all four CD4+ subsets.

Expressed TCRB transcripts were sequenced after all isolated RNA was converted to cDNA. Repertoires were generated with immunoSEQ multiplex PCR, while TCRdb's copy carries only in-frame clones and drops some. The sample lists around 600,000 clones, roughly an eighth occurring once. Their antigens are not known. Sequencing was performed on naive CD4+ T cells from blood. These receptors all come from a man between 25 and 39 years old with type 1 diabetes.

The CDR3 region is CASSLAQGNQPQHF. CDR3 DNA sequence: TGTGCCAGCAGCTTAGCCCAGGGCAATCAGCCCCAGCATTTT. This rearrangement joins TRBV7-2 to TRBJ1-5; no firm D call. The germline gives CDR1 SGHTA, CDR2 FQGNSA. There are 14 residues in the CDR3. V dropped 0 bases and J dropped 2 bases, with 5 bases sitting between them.

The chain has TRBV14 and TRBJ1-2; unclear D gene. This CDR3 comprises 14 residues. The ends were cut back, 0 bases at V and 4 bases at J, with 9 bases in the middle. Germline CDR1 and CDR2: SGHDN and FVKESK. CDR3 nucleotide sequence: TGTGCCAGCAGCCAAGATGAGGTCGCCTATGGCTACACCTTC. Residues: CASSQDEVAYGYTF.

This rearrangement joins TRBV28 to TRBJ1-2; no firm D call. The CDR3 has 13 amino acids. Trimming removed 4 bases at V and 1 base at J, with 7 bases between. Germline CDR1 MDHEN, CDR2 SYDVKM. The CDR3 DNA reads TGTGCCAGCAGTTGGACGGATAACTATGGCTACACCTTC. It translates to CASSWTDNYGYTF.

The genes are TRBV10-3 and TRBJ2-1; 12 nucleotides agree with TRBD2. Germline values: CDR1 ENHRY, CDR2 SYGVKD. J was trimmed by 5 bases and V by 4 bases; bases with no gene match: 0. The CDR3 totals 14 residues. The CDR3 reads CAISGLAGDNEQFF. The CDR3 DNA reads TGTGCCATCAGTGGACTAGCGGGGGACAATGAGCAGTTCTTC.

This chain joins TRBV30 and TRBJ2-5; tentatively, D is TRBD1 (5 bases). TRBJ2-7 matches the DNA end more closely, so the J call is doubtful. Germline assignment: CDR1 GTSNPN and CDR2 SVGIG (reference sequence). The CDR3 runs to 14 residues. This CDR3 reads CAWSFKGVSYEQYF. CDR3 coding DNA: TGTGCCTGGAGCTTTAAAGGGGTCTCCTACGAGCAGTACTTC.

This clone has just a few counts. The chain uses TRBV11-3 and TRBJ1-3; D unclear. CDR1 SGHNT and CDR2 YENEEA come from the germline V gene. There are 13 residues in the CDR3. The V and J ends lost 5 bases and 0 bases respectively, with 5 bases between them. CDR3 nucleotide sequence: TGTGCCAGCAGCCTCAGCTCTGGAAACACCATATATTTT. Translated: CASSLSSGNTIYF. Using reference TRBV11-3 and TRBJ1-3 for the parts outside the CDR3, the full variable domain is EAGVVQSPRYKIIEKKQPVAFWCNPISGHNTLYWYLQNLGQGPELLIRYENEEAVDDSQLPKDRFSAERLKGVDSTLKIQPAELGDSAVYLCASSLSSGNTIYFGEGSWLTVV.

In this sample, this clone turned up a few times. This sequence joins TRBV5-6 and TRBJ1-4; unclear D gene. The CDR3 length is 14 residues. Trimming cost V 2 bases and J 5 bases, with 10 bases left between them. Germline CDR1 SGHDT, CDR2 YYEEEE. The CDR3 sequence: CASSFLAENEKLFF. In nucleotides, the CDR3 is TGTGCCAGCAGCTTTTTGGCCGAGAATGAAAAACTGTTTTTT.

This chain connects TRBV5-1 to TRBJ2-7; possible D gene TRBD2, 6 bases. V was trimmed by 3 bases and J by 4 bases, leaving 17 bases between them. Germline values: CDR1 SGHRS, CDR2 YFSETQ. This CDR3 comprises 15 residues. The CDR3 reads CASSSAGTLNYEQYF. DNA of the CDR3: TGCGCCAGCAGCTCCGCAGGGACTTTGAATTACGAGCAGTACTTC.

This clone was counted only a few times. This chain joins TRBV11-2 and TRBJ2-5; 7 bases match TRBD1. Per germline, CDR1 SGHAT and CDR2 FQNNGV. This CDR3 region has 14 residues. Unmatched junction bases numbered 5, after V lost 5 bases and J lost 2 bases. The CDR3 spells CASSPTGQQETQYF. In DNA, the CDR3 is TGTGCCAGCAGCCCCACGGGACAGCAAGAGACCCAGTACTTC.

DNA of the CDR3: TGTGCCAGCATTCTCAGACAGGGTAATTCACCCCTCCACTTT. It is translated as CASILRQGNSPLHF. The gene calls are TRBV28 and TRBJ1-6, with 7 bases lining up with TRBD1. CDR3 length: 14 residues. V lost 7 bases and J lost 6; bases outside the gene matches: 6. The germline gives CDR1 MDHEN, CDR2 SYDVKM.

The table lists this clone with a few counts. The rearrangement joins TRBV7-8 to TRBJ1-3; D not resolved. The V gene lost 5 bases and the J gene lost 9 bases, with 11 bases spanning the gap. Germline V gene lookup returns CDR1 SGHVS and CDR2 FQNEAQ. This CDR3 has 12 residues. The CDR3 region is CASSDPGSTIYF. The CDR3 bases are TGTGCCAGCAGCGACCCCGGGAGCACCATATATTTT.

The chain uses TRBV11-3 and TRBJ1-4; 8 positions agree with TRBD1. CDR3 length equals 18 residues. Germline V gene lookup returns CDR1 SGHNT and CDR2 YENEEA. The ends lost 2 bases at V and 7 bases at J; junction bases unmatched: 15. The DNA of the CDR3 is TGTGCCAGCAGCTTATCATTTGGACAGGGAGAGTTTACTGAAAAACTGTTTTTT. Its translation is CASSLSFGQGEFTEKLFF.

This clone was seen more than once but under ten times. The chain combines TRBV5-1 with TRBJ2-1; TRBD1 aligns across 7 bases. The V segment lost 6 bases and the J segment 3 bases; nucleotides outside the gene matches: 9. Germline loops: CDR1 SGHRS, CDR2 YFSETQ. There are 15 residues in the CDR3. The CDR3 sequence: CASTRTGAGYNEQFF. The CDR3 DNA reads TGCGCCAGCACCCGTACAGGGGCCGGCTACAATGAGCAGTTCTTC. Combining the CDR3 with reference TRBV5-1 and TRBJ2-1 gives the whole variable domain KAGVTQTPRYLIKTRGQQVTLSCSPISGHRSVSWYQQTPGQGLQFLFEYFSETQRNKGNFPGRFSGRQFSNSRSEMNVSTLELGDSALYLCASTRTGAGYNEQFFGPGTRLTVL.

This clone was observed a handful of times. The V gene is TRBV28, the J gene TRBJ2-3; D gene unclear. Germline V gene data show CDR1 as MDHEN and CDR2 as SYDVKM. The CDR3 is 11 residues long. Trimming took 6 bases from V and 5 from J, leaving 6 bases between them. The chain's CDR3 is CASRGQDTQYF. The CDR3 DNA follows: TGTGCCAGCAGGGGTCAAGATACGCAGTATTTT.